This T cell receptor beta chain was recovered during a study of blood T cell repertoires in COVID-19 (dated by TCRdb to 2020 to 2021). In terms of the full investigation: Samples from collaborators originated in the United States, Italy and Spain and spanned both the acute and convalescent phases of COVID-19. The sample metadata nearly always contained a de-identified subject ID, COVID-19 status, age in years and sex. Where HLA class I and class II types were available, the types were taken from metadata supplied by the sample provider, not from assay-based typing. The repertoires were made available in a free public database intended to serve as a resource for research on the immune response to SARS-CoV-2. The samples were drawn from the first 160 participants of the ongoing ImmuneRACE study and from 1,254 subjects provided by 6 global collaborators. Deeply sampled blood TCRbeta repertoires from subjects exposed to, actively infected with, or recovered from COVID-19 were included in the dataset. The prospective study material was composed of cDNA or gDNA derived from T cells, B-cell-depleted T cells, or PBMCs.

Sequences SGHVS (CDR1) and FQNEAQ (CDR2) are obtained from the germline V gene. Cut back by 2 bases and 0 bases, the V and J ends lie 17 bases apart. The cysteine opens and the phenylalanine closes a CDR3 of 19 amino acids. The CDR3 DNA has 57 bases and is translated from base 1. TCRbeta CDR3 regions were amplified from genomic DNA by means of the immunoSEQ Assay, a bias-controlled multiplex PCR. Concerning the study's data processing: Nucleated cell counts per sample were estimated from amplification of reference gene primers within the assay. Sequence reads were collapsed and filtered to measure the absolute abundance of every unique TCRbeta CDR3 rearrangement. For each sample, productive Simpson clonality was calculated as the square root of Simpson's diversity index over productive rearrangements. Drawn from immuneACCESS, this table holds only the in-frame rearrangements with V and J called that TCRdb kept. Clones are partly lost; checked studies trace under half to an unresolved V gene and leave the rest unexplained. V and J calls and clone size are those listed in that table; D and trimming were worked out from the DNA. A total of 150,000 to 190,000 clones appear in this sample, about 88% of them only once. The ten largest make up 7.3% of the sample.

Participants in the prospective study were aged about 18 to 100 years, lived in more than 20 United States geographic areas, and enrolled through a virtual design. In the prospective study, cohorts were assigned on the basis of participant-reported clinical history obtained from a screening survey and a study questionnaire. Recovered participants in ImmuneRACE Cohort 3 were defined by two consecutive negative NP/OP PCR tests, clearance by a healthcare professional, or resolution of symptoms. Each participant in the prospective study had whole blood, serum and a nasopharyngeal or oropharyngeal swab collected by mobile phlebotomists. Additional blood draws and questionnaires over an approximately 2-month period could optionally be provided by prospective study participants. Before DNA extraction, blood samples from the prospective study were shipped at room temperature or frozen. General conclusions and limits of the study: The amount of clinical and demographic metadata varied by source and participant and was provided uncurated.

A single count supports this clone. Which antigen it targets is not known. No much larger clone is present one base from it, and per-base qualities are unavailable. This sequence uses TRBV7-8 and TRBJ2-6; tentative D gene TRBD1, with 6 bases matching. The sample taken for sequencing was PBMCs or T cells enriched from blood (not recorded which). This clonotype was obtained from a man aged 50-60 years who had recovered from COVID-19. The DNA is TGTGCCAGCAGCTTAAGCCGGGACACAACTAGCTCTGGGGCCAACGTCCTGACTTTC. Translated, this gives CASSLSRDTTSSGANVLTF.